This TCR beta chain was recorded in a study of CD8 T cells in Susac syndrome. The CDR3 is 15 residues long. V lost 2 bases to trimming and J lost 6 bases; unmatched junction nucleotides: 2. From germline, CDR1 is MRHNA and CDR2 SNTAGT. Random hexamers were used to reverse transcribe an amount of about 0.45 to 1 ug RNA. MiXCR was run by TCRdb on the immunoSEQ multiplex PCR reads, yielding one entry per CDR3 protein. The repertoire holds 150,000 or so distinct CDR3 sequences, with 94% as singletons. The chain carries TRBV6-4 and TRBJ2-3; TRBD2 matches 13 bases. The sequenced material came from CD4+ T cells from PBMCs. The TCR sequence derives from a human donor with multiple sclerosis. The DNA for the CDR3 is TGTGCCAGCAGTGACGGACTAGCGGGAGCCGATACGCAGTATTTT. Encoded protein: CASSDGLAGADTQYF.